These T cell receptor beta chains were read from a single sample in a study of cytomegalovirus exposure and HLA in healthy donors. The repertoire was sequenced with immunoSEQ multiplex PCR; TCRdb's copy has only in-frame clones and lacks some. The table shows approximately 110,000 clones, with under 85% occurring only once. Sequenced material: PBMCs. Source of these receptors: a man aged 30-40 years in good health and CMV-seronegative. Both conserved end residues are part of each CDR3. The order of the fields is V gene, J gene, CDR3 length, D gene, CDR3 protein. A D gene is named only where the DNA matches it firmly.

>TRBV19|TRBJ2-3|14|NA
CASSNFVSTDTQYF
>TRBV5-1|TRBJ2-3|14|NA
CASSRGLAADTQYF
>TRBV15|TRBJ1-2|14|TRBD1
CATSRGDRGYGYTF
>TRBV6-5|TRBJ1-4|15|NA
CASSYGGTANEKLFF
>TRBV5-4|TRBJ2-1|14|NA
CASSSARAFGEQFF
>TRBV2|TRBJ2-1|14|TRBD2
CASMGLAGYNEQFF
>TRBV4-3|TRBJ1-2|16|NA
CASSQDRGRGTNGYTF
>TRBV4-1|TRBJ2-2|17|TRBD1
CASSPSRQGGNTGELFF
>TRBV4-3|TRBJ1-2|15|TRBD1
CASSPQGGSGYGYTF
>TRBV7-9|TRBJ2-3|16|TRBD2
CASSSRLAGSTDTQYF
>TRBV27|TRBJ2-7|13|NA
CASSVSSSYEQYF
>TRBV28|TRBJ2-3|17|TRBD1
CASRPGTGASSTDTQYF
>TRBV7-8|TRBJ1-1|13|NA
CASSPGLNTEAFF
>TRBV5-6|TRBJ2-7|13|NA
CASSRGVSYEQYF
>TRBV6-4|TRBJ1-2|14|NA
CASSAESGDYGYTF
>TRBV7-2|TRBJ1-1|13|NA
CASSLLRNTEAFF
>TRBV9|TRBJ2-5|16|TRBD1
CASSAGGDRGLETQYF
>TRBV5-1|TRBJ2-5|16|TRBD1
CASSFTGQGRQETQYF
>TRBV9|TRBJ2-5|15|TRBD1
CASSVGGTGAETQYF
>TRBV18|TRBJ2-5|15|TRBD1
CASSPRDRGTETQYF
>TRBV7-2|TRBJ1-1|12|TRBD1
CASSQRDRRAFF
>TRBV30|TRBJ1-4|11|NA
CAWSYIEKLFF
>TRBV5-6|TRBJ2-7|15|TRBD1
CASSLTGQGTYEQYF
>TRBV7-8|TRBJ2-1|13|NA
CASQGGTYNEQFF
>TRBV5-8|TRBJ1-4|15|TRBD1
CASSFGTGPNEKLFF
>TRBV5-1|TRBJ2-3|15|TRBD2
CASSLGTSGKDTQYF
>TRBV7-9|TRBJ2-1|17|TRBD2
CASSLPPTSGSYNEQFF
>TRBV15|TRBJ2-7|12|NA
CATSRDALVQYF
>TRBV18|TRBJ2-7|16|NA
CASSPRSGMAGHEQYF
>TRBV2|TRBJ1-1|14|NA
CASRRLSTNTEAFF
>TRBV9|TRBJ1-1|13|TRBD1
CASSDVGQFEAFF
>TRBV19|TRBJ1-1|12|NA
CASSSSNTEAFF
>TRBV7-9|TRBJ1-1|15|NA
CASSLVWAINTEAFF
>TRBV6-5|TRBJ2-7|15|TRBD1
CASSLDRGRNYEQYF
>TRBV12-5|TRBJ2-7|14|NA
CASGHIRGFYEQYF
>TRBV27|TRBJ2-7|15|TRBD2
CATITWTSGSYEQYF
>TRBV5-6|TRBJ2-5|13|NA
CASSLYSQETQYF
>TRBV5-1|TRBJ2-5|15|TRBD2
CASSLPGLAEETQYF
>TRBV6-5|TRBJ2-7|15|NA
CASSYGTWGTYEQYF
>TRBV9|TRBJ2-6|15|NA
CASSAGSSGANVLTF
>TRBV5-5|TRBJ1-1|16|TRBD1
CASSRTGQGLNTEAFF
>TRBV12-5|TRBJ1-1|16|NA
CASGLVRGARDTEAFF
>TRBV4-1|TRBJ1-2|13|NA
CASSQVPRSGYTF
>TRBV27|NA|13|NA
CASSLDIAYEQYF
>TRBV5-1|TRBJ2-7|14|NA
CASSSVGGPYEQYF
>TRBV28|TRBJ1-1|14|NA
CASRSDWPNTEAFF
>TRBV5-1|TRBJ2-7|13|NA
CASRSGTTGEQYF
>TRBV7-9|TRBJ1-1|14|TRBD1
CASSWGQGNTEAFF
>TRBV7-2|TRBJ2-5|11|NA
CASTESETQYF
>TRBV5-1|TRBJ2-1|15|TRBD2
CASSTRLAGYKEQFF
>TRBV5-1|TRBJ1-1|13|NA
CASSQRGGTEAFF
>TRBV15|TRBJ2-7|14|TRBD2
CATSRFPSPGGQYF
>TRBV6-1|TRBJ1-1|14|NA
CASSGWREVPEAFF
>TRBV4-3|TRBJ1-2|16|NA
CASSQGGGRGNYGYTF
>TRBV7-9|TRBJ1-1|16|NA
CASSQMGRVTNTEAFF
>TRBV6-5|TRBJ1-1|13|NA
CASSPRGGTEAFF
>TRBV4-3|TRBJ2-6|16|NA
CASSQEPGSGANVLTF